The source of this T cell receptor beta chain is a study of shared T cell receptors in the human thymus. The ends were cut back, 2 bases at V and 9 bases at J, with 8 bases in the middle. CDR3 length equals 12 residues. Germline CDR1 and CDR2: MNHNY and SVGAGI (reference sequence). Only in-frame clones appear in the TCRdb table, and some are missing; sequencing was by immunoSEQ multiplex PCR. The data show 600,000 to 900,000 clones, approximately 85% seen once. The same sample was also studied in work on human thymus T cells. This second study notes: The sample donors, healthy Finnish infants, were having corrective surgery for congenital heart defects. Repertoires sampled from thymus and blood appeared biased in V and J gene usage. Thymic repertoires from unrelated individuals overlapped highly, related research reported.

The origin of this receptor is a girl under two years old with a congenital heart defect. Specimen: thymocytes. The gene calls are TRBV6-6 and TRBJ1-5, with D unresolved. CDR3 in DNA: TGTGCCAGCAGTTACGGCCCGGGGCCCCAGCATTTT. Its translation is CASSYGPGPQHF.